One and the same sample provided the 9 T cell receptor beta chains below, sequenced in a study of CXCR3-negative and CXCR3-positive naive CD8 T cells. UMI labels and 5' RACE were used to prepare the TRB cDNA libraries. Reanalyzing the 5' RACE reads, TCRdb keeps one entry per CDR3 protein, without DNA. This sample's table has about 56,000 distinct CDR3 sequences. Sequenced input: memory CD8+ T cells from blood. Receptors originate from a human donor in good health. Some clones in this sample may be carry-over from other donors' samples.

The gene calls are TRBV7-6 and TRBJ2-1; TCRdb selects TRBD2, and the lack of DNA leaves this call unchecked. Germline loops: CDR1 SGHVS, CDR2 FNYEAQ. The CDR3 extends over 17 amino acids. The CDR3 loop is CASSLRGLAVIYNEQFF.

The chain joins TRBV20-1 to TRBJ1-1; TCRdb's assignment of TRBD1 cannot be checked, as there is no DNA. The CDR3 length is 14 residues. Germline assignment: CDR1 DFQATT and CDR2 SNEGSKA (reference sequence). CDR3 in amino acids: CSARGEQGDTEAFF.

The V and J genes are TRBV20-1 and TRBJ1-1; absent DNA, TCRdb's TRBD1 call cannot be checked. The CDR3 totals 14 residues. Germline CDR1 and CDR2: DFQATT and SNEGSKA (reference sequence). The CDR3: CSAVLWDKNTEAFF.

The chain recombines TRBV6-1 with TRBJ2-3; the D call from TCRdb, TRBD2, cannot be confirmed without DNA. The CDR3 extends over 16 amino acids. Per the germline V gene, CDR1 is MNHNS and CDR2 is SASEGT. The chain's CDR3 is CASSDPTGLYTDTQYF.

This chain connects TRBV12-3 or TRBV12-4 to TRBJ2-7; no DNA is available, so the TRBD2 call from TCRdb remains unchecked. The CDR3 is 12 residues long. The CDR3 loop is CATGIVTYEQYF.

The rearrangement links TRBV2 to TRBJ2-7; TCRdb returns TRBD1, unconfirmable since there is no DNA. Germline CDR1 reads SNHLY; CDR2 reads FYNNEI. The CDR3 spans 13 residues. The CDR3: CASSDPGNYEQYF. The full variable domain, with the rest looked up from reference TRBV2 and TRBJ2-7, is EPEVTQTPSHQVTQMGQEVILRCVPISNHLYFYWYRQILGQKVEFLVSFYNNEISEKSEIFDDQFSVERPDGSNFTLKIRSTKLEDSAMYFCASSDPGNYEQYFGPGTRLTVT.

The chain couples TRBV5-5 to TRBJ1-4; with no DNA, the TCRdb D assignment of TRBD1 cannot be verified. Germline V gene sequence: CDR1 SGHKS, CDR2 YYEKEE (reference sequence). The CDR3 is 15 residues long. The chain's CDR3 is CASSEGVVDYEKLFF.

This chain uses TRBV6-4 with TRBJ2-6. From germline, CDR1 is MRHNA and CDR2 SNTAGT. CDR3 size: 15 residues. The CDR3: CASSDRSSGANVLTF.

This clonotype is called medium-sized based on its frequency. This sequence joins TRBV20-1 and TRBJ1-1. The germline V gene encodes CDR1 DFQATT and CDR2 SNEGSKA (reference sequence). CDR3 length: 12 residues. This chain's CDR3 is CSAPSGVTEAFF.